This T cell receptor beta chain was sequenced in a study of Ad26.COV2.S vaccination and SARS-CoV-2 variants. Trimming removed 3 bases from V and 6 bases from J; junction bases left unmatched: 8. The length of the CDR3 is 15 residues. Per germline, CDR1 SGDLS and CDR2 YYNGEE. Libraries were prepared by immunoSEQ multiplex PCR; TCRdb keeps only in-frame clonotypes and omits some of them. Of 440,000 or so clones in the sample, about nine tenths were seen once. Study-wide results and caveats: Vaccine recipients surpassed placebo recipients in spike-specific TCR breadth. Breadth and depth estimates from TCRs may understate total T cell responses.

Sample treatment: approximately 18 received Ad26.COV2.S at low or high dose, single or two shots; 5 received placebo; per-sample allocation not given. Collection of the samples took place on day 63 after the first injection of vaccine or placebo. Regarding this clone: Antigen specificity is unknown.

The starting material was peripheral blood, obtained in a trial of Ad26.COV2.S vaccine versus placebo. The sequence was obtained from a person between 18 and 59 years old who received the Ad26.COV2.S COVID-19 vaccine or a placebo. The chain carries TRBV9 and TRBJ2-1; 8 nucleotides align to TRBD2. DNA of the CDR3: TGTGCCAGCAGCGCCCCCGGGGGGGCCCCCAATGAGCAGTTCTTC. It is translated as CASSAPGGAPNEQFF.